The source of this T cell receptor (beta chain) is a study of cytomegalovirus exposure and HLA in healthy donors. Produced via immunoSEQ multiplex PCR; TCRdb's table is partial and in-frame only. This sample has more than 250,000 clones, with 80% to 90% found just once. About this clone: This same CDR3 is encoded by further DNA sequences in the sample.

Germline V lookup: CDR1 SNHLY, CDR2 FYNNEI. This CDR3 is built from 12 residues. V lost 6 bases and J lost 5; bases outside the gene matches: 3. The specimen was PBMCs. The gene calls are TRBV2 and TRBJ1-1; 7 nucleotides align to TRBD1. The receptor comes from a woman aged 18-35 years in good health and CMV-seronegative. The CDR3: CASRAGGTEAFF. The CDR3 bases are TGTGCCAGCAGAGCAGGGGGAACTGAAGCTTTCTTT.